This T cell receptor (beta chain) was captured by sequencing in a study of cytomegalovirus exposure and HLA in healthy donors. Study-wide results and limits: In vitro work confirmed that three CMV-associated chains recognize CMV antigens. The study designated 150 to 200 TCR beta chains cytomegalovirus-associated. The tendency of first-cohort TCR clusters to co-occur in the 110 or so validation repertoires emerged from a later analysis. Published work reported that the classifier diagnosed cytomegalovirus status with high specificity and sensitivity.

Points on this clone: Its target is unknown.

Here immunoSEQ multiplex PCR was the method, and the copy in TCRdb shows in-frame clones only, minus some. The table has approximately 280,000 clones, around 86% seen once. Germline V gives CDR1 SGHRS, CDR2 YFSETQ. Trimming removed 1 base at V and 4 bases at J, with 10 bases between. This CDR3 contains 14 residues. Sequences were obtained from PBMCs. The chain combines TRBV5-1 with TRBJ2-3, with D tentatively TRBD1 (6 bases). This TCR was recovered from a woman between 18 and 29 years old in good health and CMV-seronegative. CDR3 coding DNA: TGCGCCAGCAGCTTGACAGGGTCCCCAGATACGCAGTATTTT. Translating it yields CASSLTGSPDTQYF.